The source of this TCR beta chain is a study of control samples from healthy donors and cancer patients. Generated by immunoSEQ multiplex PCR, the TCRdb table keeps only in-frame clones and is missing some. In the table there are roughly 120,000 clones, approximately 94% of which are singletons. Between the trimmed V and J ends, which lost 4 bases and 2 bases, there was a span of 14 bases. The CDR3 totals 15 residues. The chain carries TRBV23-1 and TRBJ2-5; D is perhaps TRBD2 (5 bases). TRBV23-1 is an ORF; its function is uncertain. The clonotype comes from a man aged 25 to 45 in good health. Sequenced input: blood. This chain's CDR3 is CASSPLVRGQETQYF. DNA of the CDR3: TGCGCCAGCAGTCCCCTCGTTCGAGGGCAAGAGACCCAGTACTTC.